The subject of this entry is one TCR beta chain. These data belong to a study of T cells expressing NK-cell markers. Germline CDR1 and CDR2: LGHDT and YNNKEL (reference sequence). The CDR3 consists of 15 residues. From its re-call of the 5' RACE reads, TCRdb lists each CDR3 protein once, without DNA. This repertoire includes fewer than 400,000 distinct CDR3 sequences. The chain carries TRBV3-1 and TRBJ2-5; TCRdb outputs TRBD2, but without DNA this stays unchecked. The sequence was collected from a man aged 18-70 years in good health. Sequences were obtained from blood T cells: a sorted CD56 or NKG2C T cell subset, CD4+ or CD8+ T cells, or bulk PBMC T cells (not recorded which). CDR3 sequence: CASSRRDGPQETQYF.